This passage covers 6 T cell receptor beta chains from one sample sequenced in a study of CD4 T cells in relation to SARS-CoV-2 and coronaviruses. Sequenced by immunoSEQ multiplex PCR; TCRdb stores in-frame clones only, minus some. The sample has tens of thousands of clones, around 92% seen once. The sequenced material came from naive CD4+ T cells from PBMCs. As for subset: naive CD4+ T cells isolated by negative enrichment. Every receptor here comes from an adult with COVID-19.

The CDR3 bases are TGTGCCAGTGGGACAGGGCCCTCCTACGAGCAGTACTTC. This gives the protein CASGTGPSYEQYF. The J gene is TRBJ2-7, the V gene TRBV28, with 9 bases fitting TRBD1. The CDR3 spans 13 residues. In germline, CDR1 is MDHEN, CDR2 SYDVKM. Trimming cost V 9 bases and J 0 bases; bases outside gene matches: 3.

The V gene is TRBV7-9, the J gene TRBJ1-1; maybe TRBD1 (6 bases). Germline V CDR1 and CDR2: SEHNR, FQNEAQ (reference sequence). The CDR3 is 18 residues long. V lost 5 bases to trimming and J lost 3 bases, with 25 bases between them. The CDR3 is CASSPHAEDRHRDTEAFF. The CDR3, as DNA: TGTGCCAGCAGCCCTCATGCGGAGGACAGACATCGTGACACTGAAGCTTTCTTT.

The chain uses TRBV5-1 and TRBJ2-1, with TRBD2 identical over 7 bases. With 4 bases clipped from V and 4 bases from J, the junction kept 20 bases outside the gene matches. CDR3 length: 19 residues. Germline-derived CDR1 and CDR2 are SGHRS and YFSETQ. The DNA of the CDR3 is TGCGCCAGCAGCCTCACCTATTTCCAGACTAGCCCTCTATACAATGAGCAGTTCTTC. Translated: CASSLTYFQTSPLYNEQFF.

The chain couples TRBV10-3 to TRBJ2-2, with D possibly matching TRBD1 (6 bases). This CDR3 has 13 residues. Germline CDR1 reads ENHRY; CDR2 reads SYGVKD. V was shortened by 6 bases and J by 4 bases, with 9 bases between the two germline ends. CDR3 loop: CAIRGGITGELFF. In nucleotides, the CDR3 is TGTGCCATCAGAGGGGGTATCACCGGGGAGCTGTTTTTT.

The rearrangement joins TRBV18 to TRBJ1-1; tentative D call: TRBD1 (5 bases). Trimming pared 5 bases from V and 3 bases from J, leaving 10 bases between. The CDR3 length is 13 residues. Germline loops: CDR1 KGHSH, CDR2 LQKENI. The CDR3 here is CASSGARYTEAFF. In DNA form, the CDR3 reads TGTGCCAGCTCAGGGGCTCGTTACACTGAAGCTTTCTTT.

The rearrangement uses TRBV6-5 and TRBJ2-1; D not certain. V lost 7 bases, J lost 8 bases, and 12 bases lay in between. This CDR3 comprises 12 residues. Germline V CDR1 and CDR2: MNHEY, SVGAGI. For the CDR3, the DNA is TGTGCCAGCATGTGGGGTAGGGATGAGCAGTTCTTC. Translated: CASMWGRDEQFF.